These 32 T cell receptor beta chains share one sample of origin, sequenced in a study of control samples from healthy donors and cancer patients. Measured with immunoSEQ multiplex PCR; TCRdb has only the in-frame clones, and not every one. The sample records 25,000 to 35,000 clones, about 83% being singletons. The specimen sequenced was PBMCs. Every receptor here comes from a woman aged 40 to 50 with lung cancer.

The chain carries TRBV6-5 and TRBJ1-5; 10 bases are a match to TRBD1. Germline-derived CDR1 and CDR2 are MNHEY and SVGAGI. The trim removed 6 bases at V and 6 bases at J, leaving 5 bases unmatched. The CDR3 totals 14 residues. CDR3 coding DNA: TGTGCCAGCAGCAAGACAGGGGGCGGTCAGCCCCAGCATTTT. Residues: CASSKTGGGQPQHF.

The V gene is TRBV13, the J gene TRBJ2-3; TRBD2 matches 9 bases. The germline gives CDR1 PRHDT, CDR2 FYEKMQ (reference sequence). V trimming: 3 bases; J trimming: 6 bases; junction bases outside the gene matches: 7. The CDR3 runs 15 residues. The chain's CDR3 is CASSFPSGAGDTQYF. The CDR3 DNA reads as TGTGCCAGCAGCTTTCCTAGCGGGGCCGGGGATACGCAGTATTTT.

The chain uses TRBV12-3 or TRBV12-4 and TRBJ2-5, with 7 bases lining up with TRBD1. The CDR3 is made up of 12 amino acids. With V trimmed by 2 bases and J by 13 bases, 7 bases remained unmatched. CDR3 region: CASSLKGASLYF. The CDR3 DNA reads as TGTGCCAGCAGTTTAAAGGGGGCTAGTTTGTACTTC.

V usage is TRBV5-4 and J usage is TRBJ2-1; 7 bases line up with TRBD1. CDR1 and CDR2 from the germline V gene are SGHNT and YYREEE (reference sequence). The CDR3 is 15 residues long. V shed 5 bases and J 4 bases; nucleotides not matched to a gene: 9. CDR3 DNA: TGTGCCAGCAGGACCTTCCAGGGGGATTACAATGAGCAGTTCTTC. Amino acids: CASRTFQGDYNEQFF. Filled out from reference TRBV5-4 and TRBJ2-1, the complete variable domain reads ETGVTQSPTHLIKTRGQQVTLRCSSQSGHNTVSWYQQALGQGPQFIFQYYREEENGRGNFPPRFSGLQFPNYSSELNVNALELDDSALYLCASRTFQGDYNEQFFGPGTRLTVL.

The sample holds one count of this clone. The genes are TRBV11-2 and TRBJ2-1; TRBD2 agrees at 10 bases. The CDR3 covers 17 residues. V was pared by 0 bases and J by 8 bases, with 10 bases of the junction left unmatched. Germline V gene sequence: CDR1 SGHAT, CDR2 FQNNGV. The CDR3 region is CASSLDAAGGPDYEQFF. The CDR3 DNA follows: TGTGCCAGCAGCTTAGATGCAGCGGGGGGGCCCGATTATGAGCAGTTCTTC.

The chain couples TRBV18 to TRBJ1-1; D might be TRBD1 (6 bases). Trimming cost V 0 bases and J 8 bases, with 10 bases left between them. CDR3 length equals 13 residues. Germline values: CDR1 KGHSH, CDR2 LQKENI. The CDR3 is CASSPPSGVEAFF. The CDR3 nucleotides read TGTGCCAGCTCACCACCATCAGGGGTCGAAGCTTTCTTT.

This clone was detected a few times. The rearrangement links TRBV2 to TRBJ1-5; D gene ambiguous. Germline V CDR1 and CDR2: SNHLY, FYNNEI. Trimming stripped 6 bases from V and 2 bases from J, with 5 bases between. The CDR3 runs 12 residues. The CDR3 DNA reads TGTGCCAGCAGGGACGGCAATCAGCCCCAGCATTTT. It codes for CASRDGNQPQHF. The full variable domain, its missing parts supplied by reference TRBV2 and TRBJ1-5, is EPEVTQTPSHQVTQMGQEVILRCVPISNHLYFYWYRQILGQKVEFLVSFYNNEISEKSEIFDDQFSVERPDGSNFTLKIRSTKLEDSAMYFCASRDGNQPQHFGDGTRLSIL.

The genes are TRBV7-3 and TRBJ1-6; D unresolved. In germline, CDR1 is SGHTA, CDR2 FQGTGA. Trimming cost V 1 base and J 5 bases, with 9 bases left between them. CDR3 size: 15 residues. CDR3 in DNA: TGTGCCAGCAGCTTAAAGGGTGGGGATAATTCACCCCTCCACTTT. Protein product: CASSLKGGDNSPLHF. The full variable domain, with the rest looked up from reference TRBV7-3 and TRBJ1-6, is GAGVSQTPSNKVTEKGKYVELRCDPISGHTALYWYRQSLGQGPEFLIYFQGTGAADDSGLPNDRFFAVRPEGSVSTLKIQRTERGDSAVYLCASSLKGGDNSPLHFGNGTRLTVT.

CDR3 sequence (DNA): TGTGCCAGCAGTCCACAGGGTAATGGCAATCAGCCCCAGCATTTT. Its protein is CASSPQGNGNQPQHF. The chain has TRBV28 and TRBJ1-5; weak D call: TRBD1 (6 bases). The ends were cut back, 5 bases at V and 2 bases at J, with 13 bases in the middle. The CDR3 has 15 amino acids. CDR1 is MDHEN, CDR2 SYDVKM, per germline.

This chain uses TRBV12-3 or TRBV12-4 with TRBJ1-2; 7 bases match TRBD1. The CDR3 runs 13 residues. V trimming: 5 bases; J trimming: 8 bases; junction bases outside the gene matches: 8. DNA of the CDR3: TGTGCCAGCAGTATCACAGGGGCATCGGGCTACACCTTC. It encodes CASSITGASGYTF.

This clone has just a few counts. The rearrangement joins TRBV5-5 to TRBJ2-5; the D is unclear. Trimming shortened V by 0 bases and J by 5 bases, and 14 bases separated the two germline ends. The germline V gene has CDR1 SGHKS and CDR2 YYEKEE (reference sequence). The CDR3 has 15 residues. CDR3 coding DNA: TGTGCCAGCAGCTTGGTTAATGGCCTCCGGGAGACCCAGTACTTC. Its translation is CASSLVNGLRETQYF.

This clone was counted only a few times. The chain joins TRBV4-3 to TRBJ2-3; D possibly corresponds to TRBD2 (5 bases). The CDR3 consists of 13 residues. V was pared by 0 bases and J by 6 bases, with 7 bases between. CDR1 is LGHNA and CDR2 is YSLEER in the germline V gene. The DNA for the CDR3 is TGCGCCAGCAGCCAAGATGGGGAGGATACGCAGTATTTT. This codes for CASSQDGEDTQYF.

The rearrangement joins TRBV3-1 (or the pseudogene TRBV3-2) to TRBJ2-5; unclear D gene. The CDR3 has 14 amino acids. Germline-derived CDR1 and CDR2 are LGHDT and YNNKEL (reference sequence). V shed 1 base and J shed 2 bases, with 8 bases lying between them. In nucleotides, the CDR3 is TGTGCCAGCAGCCAAGCGAACCAGCAAGAGACCCAGTACTTC. It translates to CASSQANQQETQYF.

The rearrangement links TRBV6-5 to TRBJ1-5; the D gene is possibly TRBD1 (5 bases). The CDR3 runs to 15 residues. The germline V gene has CDR1 MNHEY and CDR2 SVGAGI. V lost 0 bases to trimming and J lost 6 bases, with 12 bases between them. This CDR3 reads CASSYSIGGGQPQHF. CDR3 DNA: TGTGCCAGCAGTTACTCGATTGGGGGGGGTCAGCCCCAGCATTTT.

V and J are TRBV7-9 and TRBJ2-3; D gene ambiguous. The V gene lost 7 bases and the J gene lost 0 bases, with 11 bases spanning the gap. The CDR3 totals 14 residues. Germline V lookup: CDR1 SEHNR, CDR2 FQNEAQ (reference sequence). CDR3 residues: CASTPSASTDTQYF. The CDR3 coding sequence is TGTGCCAGCACCCCCTCCGCCAGCACAGATACGCAGTATTTT.

The chain is built from TRBV20-1 and TRBJ2-4; D remains ambiguous. Germline V gene lookup returns CDR1 DFQATT and CDR2 SNEGSKA (reference sequence). Trimming took 3 bases from V and 0 from J, leaving 9 bases between them. This CDR3 comprises 14 residues. The CDR3 nucleotides are TGCAGTGCTAGTTCTTTTCTAGCCAAAAACATTCAGTACTTC. Translating gives CSASSFLAKNIQYF.

The gene calls are TRBV28 and TRBJ1-5; 7 positions agree with TRBD1. Trimming at V came to 6 bases and at J to 6 bases, leaving 11 bases not matched to a gene. Germline CDR1 is MDHEN and CDR2 is SYDVKM. The CDR3 spans 15 residues. The DNA for the CDR3 is TGTGCCAGCAGGCCCCCACAGGGGAGCGGTCAGCCCCAGCATTTT. Translation: CASRPPQGSGQPQHF. The variable domain in full, completed from reference TRBV28 and TRBJ1-5, reads DVKVTQSSRYLVKRTGEKVFLECVQDMDHENMFWYRQDPGLGLRLIYFSYDVKMKEKGDIPEGYSVSREKKERFSLILESASTNQTSMYLCASRPPQGSGQPQHFGDGTRLSIL.

The gene calls are TRBV7-2 and TRBJ1-1; D possibly corresponds to TRBD1 (6 bases). V was cut by 4 bases and J by 4 bases, with 16 bases left in between. The CDR3 runs 15 residues. Germline V CDR1 and CDR2: SGHTA, FQGNSA. The CDR3 region has the DNA TGTGCCAGCAGCTCCACAGGGCAACGGGGCACTGAAGCTTTCTTT. It codes for CASSSTGQRGTEAFF.

The V gene is TRBV12-3 or TRBV12-4, the J gene TRBJ1-1, with 8 bases aligning to TRBD1. The junction had 6 bases not matched to a gene; V was cut back by 7 bases and J by 5 bases. The CDR3 runs to 13 residues. This chain's CDR3 is CASIKQGGTEAFF. CDR3 in DNA: TGTGCCAGCATTAAACAGGGGGGGACTGAAGCTTTCTTT.

The chain carries TRBV27 and TRBJ2-1, with 7 bases fitting TRBD2. The V and J ends lost 8 bases and 3 bases, in that order; junction bases with no gene match: 1. The germline gives CDR1 MNHEY, CDR2 SMNVEV (reference sequence). This CDR3 spans 12 amino acids. The CDR3: CASGGDYNEQFF. The CDR3 DNA reads TGTGCCAGCGGGGGGGACTACAATGAGCAGTTCTTC.

This chain joins TRBV5-5 and TRBJ1-1; D gene uncertain. Looked up from germline, CDR1 is SGHKS and CDR2 is YYEKEE (reference sequence). The CDR3 contains 14 residues. The ends were cut back, 3 bases at V and 2 bases at J, with 11 bases in the middle. The CDR3 DNA is TGTGCCAGCAGCTCGGAACGCCTTAACACTGAAGCTTTCTTT. Amino acids: CASSSERLNTEAFF.

The rearrangement uses TRBV29-1 and TRBJ1-1; weak D call: TRBD1 (6 bases). Trimming shortened V by 5 bases and J by 3 bases, and 13 bases separated the two germline ends. This CDR3 spans 13 amino acids. Germline values: CDR1 SQVTM, CDR2 ANQGSEA. CDR3 bases: TGCAGCGTTAGCGGGGGGCTATACACTGAAGCTTTCTTT. Its translation is CSVSGGLYTEAFF.

The V gene is TRBV28, the J gene TRBJ2-3; 8 bases align to TRBD2. The ends lost 4 bases at V and 0 bases at J; junction bases unmatched: 3. The CDR3 has 15 amino acids. CDR1 and CDR2 from the germline V gene are MDHEN and SYDVKM. Here the CDR3 DNA reads TGTGCCAGCAGTTCCTTAGCGGGGAGCACAGATACGCAGTATTTT. Its translation is CASSSLAGSTDTQYF.

The chain joins TRBV4-3 to TRBJ1-1, with D unclear. The CDR3 loop spans 13 amino acids. Trimming removed 6 bases from V and 3 bases from J, with 11 bases in between. In germline, CDR1 is LGHNA, CDR2 YSLEER. The CDR3 loop reads CASSGRSYTEAFF. CDR3 sequence (DNA): TGCGCCAGCAGTGGCAGATCTTACACTGAAGCTTTCTTT.

This clone has just one count. The J gene is TRBJ1-6, the V gene TRBV10-2; the match to TRBD1 covers 8 bases. The CDR3 has 15 amino acids. The germline CDR1 and CDR2 sequences are WSHSY and SAAADI. Trimming cost V 4 bases and J 7 bases; bases outside gene matches: 6. CDR3 nucleotide sequence: TGCGCCAGCAGTGTCAGGGGACAGGCGAATTCACCCCTCCACTTT. Residues: CASSVRGQANSPLHF.

The J gene is TRBJ2-1, the V gene TRBV11-2, with D hard to call. CDR1 is SGHAT, CDR2 FQNNGV, per germline. V was shortened by 2 bases and J by 2 bases, with 13 bases between the two germline ends. CDR3 length equals 16 residues. The CDR3 region is CASSLSSTLAYNEQFF. DNA for the CDR3: TGTGCCAGCAGCTTAAGTAGCACGTTGGCCTACAATGAGCAGTTCTTC.

The chain joins TRBV6-1 to TRBJ1-6; D possibly corresponds to TRBD1 (5 bases). The CDR3 consists of 14 residues. Germline CDR1 reads MNHNS; CDR2 reads SASEGT. Trimming stripped 3 bases from V and 6 bases from J, with 9 bases between. The CDR3 is CASSEFRVNSPLHF. CDR3 sequence (DNA): TGTGCCAGCAGTGAGTTCAGGGTTAATTCACCCCTCCACTTT.

The gene calls are TRBV6-5 and TRBJ2-5, with 7 bases fitting TRBD1. V shed 6 bases, J shed 3 bases, and the junction held 7 bases outside the gene matches. CDR3 length: 14 residues. CDR1 and CDR2 from the germline V gene are MNHEY and SVGAGI. The CDR3, as DNA: TGTGCCAGCAGGGCAGGGACAGCCAAAGAGACCCAGTACTTC. It yields the protein CASRAGTAKETQYF.

As to this clone: This same CDR3 is encoded by further DNA sequences in the sample. The CDR3 is CASSLVRGAGEKLFF. DNA of the CDR3: TGTGCCAGCAGCTTAGTCCGGGGGGCGGGTGAAAAACTGTTTTTT. V is TRBV11-2 and J is TRBJ1-4; TRBD1 is a possible D gene (6 bases). The germline V gene has CDR1 SGHAT and CDR2 FQNNGV. V dropped 1 base and J dropped 7 bases, with 13 bases sitting between them. This CDR3 spans 15 amino acids.

The chain is built from TRBV20-1 and TRBJ2-1, with no clear D. The germline V and J ends were trimmed by 8 bases and 8 bases, with 13 bases remaining between them. CDR1 is DFQATT, CDR2 SNEGSKA, per germline (reference sequence). This CDR3 is built from 11 residues. The CDR3, as DNA: TGCAGTTACCCAGCCGGCGATGAGCAGTTCTTC. This sequence encodes CSYPAGDEQFF.

V gene TRBV28 combines with J gene TRBJ2-7, with a tentative D call TRBD1 (6 bases). Trimming shortened V by 3 bases and J by 3 bases, and 9 bases separated the two germline ends. Germline V gene sequence: CDR1 MDHEN, CDR2 SYDVKM. The CDR3 has 13 residues. The CDR3 region is CASSLNRVYEQYF. CDR3 DNA sequence: TGTGCCAGCAGTTTGAACAGGGTCTACGAGCAGTACTTC.

The rearrangement links TRBV5-4 to TRBJ2-3, with a possible D match to TRBD2 (6 bases). Germline V CDR1 and CDR2: SGHNT, YYREEE (reference sequence). CDR3 length: 15 residues. V dropped 4 bases and J dropped 0 bases, with 12 bases sitting between them. The CDR3 reads CASSLGLASTDTQYF. The CDR3 nucleotides are TGTGCCAGCAGCCTGGGGCTAGCGAGCACAGATACGCAGTATTTT.